One T cell receptor beta chain is described in this entry. The data originate from a study of blood T cell repertoires in COVID-19. Study in general: T cells, B-cell-depleted T cells, or PBMCs provided the cDNA or gDNA that served as material.

Authors' data handling: Using reference gene primer amplification, nucleated cell counts were estimated. Sequenced by immunoSEQ multiplex PCR; TCRdb stores in-frame clones only, minus some. V, J and clone size were drawn from that table, and D and trimming were deduced from the DNA. Of about 150,000 clones listed, more than 70% are singletons. Germline loops: CDR1 LNHDA, CDR2 SQIVND (reference sequence). Deletions cut 5 bases from V and 4 bases from J, with 14 bases between. This CDR3 has 14 amino acids. The chain has TRBV19 and TRBJ1-1, with a possible D match to TRBD1 (5 bases). The sequence was collected from a man between 60 and 75 years old with acute or convalescent COVID-19. Sequenced: peripheral blood. CDR3 in amino acids: CASSPVGGGTEAFF. Here the CDR3 DNA reads TGTGCCAGTAGTCCAGTGGGGGGGGGCACTGAAGCTTTCTTT.